These 7 T cell receptor beta chains were sequenced from one sample in a study of early T cells in non-severe SARS-CoV-2 infection. Via MiXCR, TCRdb re-called the 5' RACE reads, giving one row per CDR3 protein. This table holds about 100,000 distinct CDR3 sequences, less than 15% found once. Source material: whole blood. These receptors came from an adult who was a healthcare worker with PCR-confirmed SARS-CoV-2 infection or an uninfected control (not recorded which).

The table lists this clonotype with many counts. The chain links TRBV27 to TRBJ2-1, with 9 bases matching TRBD2. The CDR3 is made up of 18 amino acids. Trimming at V came to 6 bases and at J to 4 bases, leaving 16 bases not matched to a gene. CDR1 and CDR2 (germline): MNHEY, SMNVEV (reference sequence). DNA of the CDR3: TGTGCCAGCAGCCTTCTTACAAGCGGGGGGACCTTATACAATGAGCAGTTCTTC. It is translated as CASSLLTSGGTLYNEQFF.

This clonotype occurred once. One base away lies a much larger clone, so this may be a sequencing read error. The V gene is TRBV7-9, the J gene TRBJ1-4, with no clear D. The CDR3 has 14 amino acids. CDR1 and CDR2 (germline): SEHNR, FQNEAQ (reference sequence). The CDR3, as DNA: TGTGCCAGCAGCTTACGCCAGTCTAATGAAAAACTGGTTTTT. It is translated as CASSLRQSNEKLVF. The whole variable domain, remainder taken from reference TRBV7-9 and TRBJ1-4, is DTGVSQNPRHKITKRGQNVTFRCDPISEHNRLYWYRQTLGQGPEFLTYFQNEAQLEKSRLLSDRFSAERPKGSFSTLEIQRTEQGDSAMYLCASSLRQSNEKLVFGSGTQLSVL.

This clonotype was counted at least ten times. The J gene is TRBJ1-2, the V gene TRBV20-1, with D uncertain. V was pared by 3 bases and J by 8 bases, with 16 bases between. Germline values: CDR1 DFQATT, CDR2 SNEGSKA (reference sequence). CDR3 length: 13 amino acids. DNA for the CDR3: TGCAGTGCTAGGTTGGACTACTCCGGAGGCTACACCTTC. It specifies CSARLDYSGGYTF.

The rearrangement uses TRBV18 and TRBJ2-7; the match to TRBD1 covers 7 bases. Germline loops: CDR1 KGHSH, CDR2 LQKENI. The V segment lost 5 bases and the J segment 2 bases; nucleotides outside the gene matches: 9. The CDR3 totals 15 residues. This CDR3 reads CASSFGQAVTYEQYF. The CDR3 bases are TGTGCCAGCTCATTCGGACAGGCAGTTACCTACGAGCAGTACTTC.

V is TRBV20-1 and J is TRBJ1-1, with 9 bases lining up with TRBD1. Per the germline V gene, CDR1 is DFQATT and CDR2 is SNEGSKA (reference sequence). The CDR3 has 14 residues. J was trimmed by 6 bases and V by 5 bases; bases with no gene match: 10. In DNA, the CDR3 is TGCAGTGCTCCCCGAACGACAGGGGGTGCTGAAGCTTTCTTT. Its translation is CSAPRTTGGAEAFF.

There are many counts of this clonotype. The chain uses TRBV12-3 or TRBV12-4 and TRBJ2-5; D gene uncertain. The V end lost 3 bases, the J end lost 5 bases, and 10 bases lay between the germline ends. The CDR3 extends over 13 amino acids. CDR3 loop: CASSFFSLETQYF. The CDR3 DNA sequence: TGTGCCAGCAGTTTCTTTTCCCTGGAGACCCAGTACTTC.

This clonotype was observed a handful of times. The CDR3 region has the DNA TGCGCCAGCAGCCAAGATTCAAGGGGGGACCAAGAGACCCAGTACTTC. This sequence encodes CASSQDSRGDQETQYF. The J gene is TRBJ2-5, the V gene TRBV4-1; D is perhaps TRBD1 or TRBD2 (6 bases each). Per the germline V gene, CDR1 is MGHRA and CDR2 is YSYEKL. Trimming shortened V by 0 bases and J by 0 bases, and 11 bases separated the two germline ends. The CDR3 contains 16 residues.